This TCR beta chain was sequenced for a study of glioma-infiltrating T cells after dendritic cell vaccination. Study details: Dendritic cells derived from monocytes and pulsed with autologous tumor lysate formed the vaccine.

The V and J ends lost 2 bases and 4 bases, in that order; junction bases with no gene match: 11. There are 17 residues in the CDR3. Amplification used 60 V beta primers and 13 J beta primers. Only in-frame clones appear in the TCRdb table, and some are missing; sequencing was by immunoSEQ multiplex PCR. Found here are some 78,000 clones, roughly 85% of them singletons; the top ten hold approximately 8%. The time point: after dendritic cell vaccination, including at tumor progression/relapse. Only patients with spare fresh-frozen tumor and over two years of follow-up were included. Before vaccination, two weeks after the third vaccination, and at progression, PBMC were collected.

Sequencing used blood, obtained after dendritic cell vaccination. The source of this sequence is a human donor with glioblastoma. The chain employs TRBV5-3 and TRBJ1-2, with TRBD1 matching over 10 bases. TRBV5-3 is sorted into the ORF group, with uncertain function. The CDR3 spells CARSLEPETGGGYGYTF. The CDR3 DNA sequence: TGTGCCAGAAGCTTAGAGCCCGAGACAGGGGGCGGCTATGGCTACACCTTC.